These 25 T cell receptor beta chains share one sample of origin, sequenced in a study of blood T cell repertoires in COVID-19. Here immunoSEQ multiplex PCR was the method, and the copy in TCRdb shows in-frame clones only, minus some. In the table there are 100,000 to 150,000 clones, around 80% of which are singletons. Material for sequencing was peripheral blood. These receptors originate from a man aged 35 to 55 with active or convalescent COVID-19.

The chain recombines TRBV6-5 with TRBJ2-3; D remains ambiguous. Germline lookup yields CDR1 MNHEY and CDR2 SVGAGI. CDR3 length equals 12 residues. Trimming left V 2 bases short and J 4 bases short, with 4 bases between. CDR3 sequence (DNA): TGTGCCAGCAGTTACGGGCCAGATACGCAGTATTTT. Translation: CASSYGPDTQYF.

CDR3 sequence: CASTQTATNEKLFF. CDR3 in DNA: TGTGCCAGCACCCAAACAGCAACTAATGAAAAACTGTTTTTT. The chain joins TRBV6-5 to TRBJ1-4; D not resolved. Trimming took off 7 bases at V and 0 bases at J, with 9 bases between the two ends. CDR1 is MNHEY and CDR2 is SVGAGI in the germline V gene. The CDR3 has 14 amino acids.

The genes are TRBV12-3 or TRBV12-4 and TRBJ1-1; the D gene is possibly TRBD1 (5 bases). This CDR3 contains 13 residues. Trimming removed 5 bases at V and 5 bases at J, with 12 bases between. In DNA, the CDR3 is TGTGCCAGCAGTACCAGGGAAGAAACTGAAGCTTTCTTT. It is translated as CASSTREETEAFF.

This clone was observed a handful of times. The V gene is TRBV6-4, the J gene TRBJ1-3; 9 bases map to TRBD1. The CDR3 runs to 16 residues. In germline, CDR1 is MRHNA, CDR2 SNTAGT. V shed 4 bases, J shed 4 bases, and the junction held 8 bases outside the gene matches. The DNA of the CDR3 is TGTGCCAGCAGTGGCCGGGACAGGGTCGGGGGAAACACCATATATTTT. Protein product: CASSGRDRVGGNTIYF.

The CDR3 DNA reads TGTGCCAGCAGCTTGGGCGGAATGACAGGGGCCAATGGCTACACCTTC. This encodes CASSLGGMTGANGYTF. The chain links TRBV5-5 to TRBJ1-2, with 8 bases aligning to TRBD1. CDR3 size: 16 residues. Trimming cost V 0 bases and J 6 bases; bases outside gene matches: 10. Germline lookup yields CDR1 SGHKS and CDR2 YYEKEE (reference sequence).

This clone came up once. V usage is TRBV11-2 and J usage is TRBJ2-7, with D perhaps matching TRBD1 (6 bases). The CDR3 runs to 15 residues. Germline V gene data show CDR1 as SGHAT and CDR2 as FQNNGV. Trimming removed 5 bases from V and 7 bases from J, with 21 bases in between. CDR3 coding DNA: TGTGCCAGCAGCCGTATCTCAGGGGAGAGGAGAGAGCAGTACTTC. Its protein product is CASSRISGERREQYF.

CDR3 sequence: CASRRTSGTDTQYF. The CDR3 nucleotides are TGTGCCAGTAGGCGGACTAGCGGCACAGATACGCAGTATTTT. V gene TRBV19 combines with J gene TRBJ2-3, with 9 positions matching TRBD2. The ends lost 6 bases at V and 1 base at J; junction bases unmatched: 2. Germline V lookup: CDR1 LNHDA, CDR2 SQIVND (reference sequence). This CDR3 has 14 amino acids.

The CDR3: CASFQDRGYREQFF. CDR3 bases: TGTGCCAGCTTTCAGGACAGGGGTTACAGGGAGCAGTTCTTC. This rearrangement joins TRBV6-5 to TRBJ2-1; 9 bases align to TRBD1. V gave up 8 bases and J gave up 10 bases; unmatched junction bases: 12. Germline CDR1 MNHEY, CDR2 SVGAGI. The CDR3 loop spans 14 amino acids.

The V gene is TRBV5-1, the J gene TRBJ2-6; D is possibly TRBD1 (6 bases). The V end was cut by 4 bases, the J end by 0 bases, with 20 bases between. The germline CDR1 and CDR2 sequences are SGHRS and YFSETQ. The CDR3 length is 19 residues. DNA for the CDR3: TGCGCCAGCAGCCCCGCGGTGGGGGACACCATCTCTGGGGCCAACGTCCTGACTTTC. Amino acids: CASSPAVGDTISGANVLTF.

CDR3 loop: CASSAGFYGYTF. The CDR3 coding sequence is TGTGCCAGCAGCGCGGGCTTCTATGGCTACACCTTC. The V call is TRBV12-3 or TRBV12-4, the J call TRBJ1-2; unclear D gene. The germline V and J ends were trimmed by 6 bases and 4 bases, with 9 bases remaining between them. CDR3 length equals 12 residues.

The rearrangement joins TRBV28 to TRBJ1-2; no clear D gene. This CDR3 spans 16 amino acids. Germline CDR1 MDHEN, CDR2 SYDVKM. The V gene lost 5 bases and the J gene lost 8 bases, with 24 bases spanning the gap. CDR3 loop: CASSPPTGAGPRGYTF. CDR3 DNA sequence: TGTGCCAGCAGTCCCCCTACGGGAGCCGGCCCTAGGGGCTACACCTTC.

This chain joins TRBV29-1 and TRBJ1-4; TRBD1 matches 7 bases. Germline V gives CDR1 SQVTM, CDR2 ANQGSEA. The CDR3 contains 12 residues. V lost 3 bases to trimming and J lost 8 bases; unmatched junction nucleotides: 3. CDR3 in DNA: TGCAGCGTTGATGGGGGACAGGAAAAACTGTTTTTT. Its protein is CSVDGGQEKLFF. The full variable domain, in which reference TRBV29-1 and TRBJ1-4 provide the parts outside the CDR3, is SAVISQKPSRDICQRGTSLTIQCQVDSQVTMMFWYRQQPGQSLTLIATANQGSEATYESGFVIDKFPISRPNLTFSTLTVSNMSPEDSSIYLCSVDGGQEKLFFGSGTQLSVL.

V gene TRBV5-6 combines with J gene TRBJ2-5, with 10 positions matching TRBD1. The germline gives CDR1 SGHDT, CDR2 YYEEEE. The CDR3 is made up of 16 amino acids. Unmatched junction bases numbered 9, after V lost 4 bases and J lost 3 bases. CDR3 residues: CASSLQGGTGEETQYF. The CDR3 nucleotides are TGTGCCAGCAGCCTGCAGGGGGGGACAGGGGAAGAGACCCAGTACTTC.

J is TRBJ1-4 and V is TRBV29-1, with 11 bases aligning to TRBD1. The CDR3 has 13 amino acids. Germline CDR1 SQVTM, CDR2 ANQGSEA. With V trimmed by 6 bases and J by 5 bases, 2 bases remained unmatched. The CDR3 DNA reads as TGCAGCGTGGGACAGGGGGGAAATGAAAAACTGTTTTTT. It codes for CSVGQGGNEKLFF.

This sequence joins TRBV5-1 and TRBJ2-5; D gene unclear. Per germline, CDR1 SGHRS and CDR2 YFSETQ. Trimming took off 0 bases at V and 5 bases at J, with 14 bases between the two ends. The CDR3 is made up of 15 amino acids. The CDR3 spells CASSLAPESTETQYF. CDR3 DNA sequence: TGCGCCAGCAGCTTGGCCCCTGAGTCCACGGAGACCCAGTACTTC.

Only one count was recorded for this clone. The sample holds other DNA sequences that translate to the same CDR3. V is TRBV12-3 or TRBV12-4 and J is TRBJ1-2; D unclear. The germline V and J ends were trimmed by 0 bases and 8 bases, with 7 bases remaining between them. The length of the CDR3 is 12 residues. The CDR3 sequence is CASSLAGGGYTF. The CDR3 nucleotides are TGTGCCAGCAGTTTAGCAGGCGGAGGCTACACCTTC.

V usage is TRBV29-1 and J usage is TRBJ2-7; TRBD2 agrees at 10 bases. CDR3 length: 12 amino acids. Germline V lookup: CDR1 SQVTM, CDR2 ANQGSEA. Losses at the gene ends were 7 bases for V and 4 bases for J; bases not matched to a gene: 4. CDR3 protein: CSARTSGYEQYF. CDR3 nucleotide sequence: TGCAGCGCCCGGACTAGCGGATACGAGCAGTACTTC.

V and J are TRBV29-1 and TRBJ2-3, with 9 bases fitting TRBD1. Germline-derived CDR1 and CDR2 are SQVTM and ANQGSEA. Germline trimming cut 7 bases from V and 0 bases from J; bases unmatched to any gene: 5. This CDR3 is built from 14 residues. CDR3 bases: TGCAGCGCCGGACAGGGGAAGAGCACAGATACGCAGTATTTT. This gives the protein CSAGQGKSTDTQYF.

This chain uses TRBV5-4 with TRBJ2-5; a possible D gene is TRBD2 (5 bases). CDR3 length: 14 residues. V was pared by 0 bases and J by 3 bases, with 9 bases between. The germline CDR1 and CDR2 sequences are SGHNT and YYREEE (reference sequence). CDR3 region: CASSLGGAEETQYF. The CDR3 DNA reads as TGTGCCAGCAGCTTGGGGGGAGCGGAAGAGACCCAGTACTTC.

The rearrangement joins TRBV6-2 or TRBV6-3 to TRBJ2-6; D possibly corresponds to TRBD1 (6 bases). V lost 6 bases, J lost 0 bases, and 12 bases lay in between. This CDR3 is built from 16 residues. The germline V gene encodes CDR1 MNHEY and CDR2 SVGEGT. The CDR3: CASSADRYSGANVLTF. DNA of the CDR3: TGTGCCAGCAGCGCGGACAGATACTCTGGGGCCAACGTCCTGACTTTC.

This clone has only one observation. The chain links TRBV10-3 to TRBJ1-5; TRBD1 aligns across 10 bases. Germline CDR1 is ENHRY and CDR2 is SYGVKD. Losses at the gene ends were 6 bases for V and 4 bases for J; bases not matched to a gene: 0. This CDR3 is built from 13 residues. DNA for the CDR3: TGTGCCATCAGGGGACAGGGGAATCAGCCCCAGCATTTT. Its translation: CAIRGQGNQPQHF.

This chain uses TRBV4-1 with TRBJ2-1; a weak D match, TRBD1 (6 bases). Germline V gene sequence: CDR1 MGHRA, CDR2 YSYEKL. Trimming took off 7 bases at V and 8 bases at J, with 18 bases between the two ends. CDR3 length: 14 residues. The CDR3 spells CASKFRGGQDEQFF. CDR3 nucleotide sequence: TGCGCCAGCAAATTCAGGGGCGGGCAAGATGAGCAGTTCTTC.

The J gene is TRBJ1-2, the V gene TRBV30, with no clear D. The ends were cut back, 0 bases at V and 2 bases at J, with 7 bases in the middle. The CDR3 runs to 13 residues. CDR1 and CDR2 from the germline V gene are GTSNPN and SVGIG (reference sequence). CDR3 nucleotide sequence: TGTGCCTGGAGTGTCCGGTGGAACTATGGCTACACCTTC. Residues: CAWSVRWNYGYTF.

In DNA, the CDR3 is TGTGCCAGCAGCGTACAGGGGTGGGATGAAAAACTGTTTTTT. The encoded protein is CASSVQGWDEKLFF. The chain recombines TRBV28 with TRBJ1-4; 7 positions agree with TRBD1. V gave up 6 bases and J gave up 6 bases; unmatched junction bases: 7. The germline V gene has CDR1 MDHEN and CDR2 SYDVKM. The CDR3 contains 14 residues.

J is TRBJ2-5 and V is TRBV4-1; TRBD2 matches at 8 bases. The ends lost 4 bases at V and 3 bases at J; junction bases unmatched: 7. The CDR3 length is 15 residues. CDR1 is MGHRA and CDR2 is YSYEKL in the germline V gene. CDR3 nucleotide sequence: TGCGCCAGCAGCCCCCCCGGGGGGGTGAAAGAGACCCAGTACTTC. It codes for CASSPPGGVKETQYF.